These T cell receptor beta chains were read from a single sample in a study of cytomegalovirus exposure and HLA in healthy donors. Sequencing used immunoSEQ multiplex PCR; TCRdb keeps in-frame clones, though not all of them. Of 150,000 to 200,000 clones listed, just over 75% are singletons. Sequenced sample: PBMCs. The source is a man aged 25 to 40 in good health and CMV-seronegative. Each CDR3 is given with its conserved first and last residue. A D gene is named only where the DNA matches it firmly. Not every row has a clone size; where given, it reads once, few, many or a size class.

once,TRBV7-9,-,TRBJ2-1,CASSFSGNEQFF,TGTGCCAGCAGCTTCAGCGGGAATGAGCAGTTCTTC
-,TRBV7-9,TRBD2,TRBJ2-1,CASSPDSGKGQSEQFF,TGTGCCAGCAGCCCGGATAGCGGGAAGGGTCAGAGTGAGCAGTTCTTC
-,TRBV18,-,TRBJ2-7,CASSPSGQGGSYEQYF,TGTGCCAGCTCACCTTCGGGGCAGGGAGGATCCTACGAGCAGTACTTC
-,TRBV6-5,TRBD1,TRBJ1-2,CASSPGTGSYGYTF,TGTGCCAGTAGTCCCGGGACAGGGAGCTATGGCTACACCTTC
few,TRBV2,-,TRBJ2-4,CASSEGSEDIQYF,TGTGCCAGCAGTGAAGGATCCGAGGACATTCAGTACTTC
-,TRBV29-1,TRBD2,TRBJ2-1,CSAQGLAGGHRPDEQFF,TGCAGCGCACAGGGACTAGCGGGAGGCCACCGCCCCGATGAGCAGTTCTTC
-,TRBV4-1,-,TRBJ2-1,CASSQFRAYEQFF,TGCGCCAGCAGCCAATTCAGGGCGTATGAGCAGTTCTTC
-,TRBV5-1,TRBD1,TRBJ2-1,CASSLSPGQGANEQFF,TGCGCCAGCAGCTTGTCACCGGGACAGGGGGCGAATGAGCAGTTCTTC
-,TRBV5-1,TRBD1,TRBJ1-2,CASSQGQGPHGYTF,TGCGCCAGCAGCCAGGGACAGGGCCCCCATGGCTACACCTTC
few,TRBV6-1,TRBD1,TRBJ1-1,CASSGRDRGPNTEAFF,TGTGCCAGCAGTGGCCGGGACAGGGGGCCGAACACTGAAGCTTTCTTT
-,TRBV6-5,-,TRBJ1-1,CASSYAKQGYHTEAFF,TGTGCCAGCAGTTACGCAAAACAGGGTTATCACACTGAAGCTTTCTTT
-,TRBV2,TRBD1,TRBJ1-1,CASTQDRGNTEAFF,TGTGCCAGCACTCAGGACAGGGGGAACACTGAAGCTTTCTTT
-,TRBV28,TRBD1,TRBJ2-2,CASSHGTRTGTGELFF,TGTGCCAGCAGTCACGGGACACGGACAGGGACCGGGGAGCTGTTTTTT
-,TRBV7-9,-,TRBJ2-3,CASRPPPAVRTDTQYF,TGTGCCAGCAGACCACCCCCAGCGGTACGCACAGATACGCAGTATTTT
-,TRBV10-2,TRBD2,TRBJ2-1,CASRRGLAGELSSYNEQFF,TGCGCCAGCAGAAGGGGACTAGCGGGGGAACTTAGCTCCTACAATGAGCAGTTCTTC
-,TRBV7-6,-,TRBJ1-2,CASSLATGYGYTF,TGTGCCAGCAGCTTAGCTACGGGATATGGCTACACCTTC
-,TRBV11-3,TRBD1,TRBJ2-7,CASSLGGQGAAEQYF,TGTGCCAGCAGCTTAGGTGGACAGGGGGCGGCCGAGCAGTACTTC
-,TRBV4-2,-,TRBJ1-2,CASSQDRGDGYGYTF,TGTGCCAGCAGCCAAGATCGGGGGGACGGCTATGGCTACACCTTC
few,TRBV5-1,-,TRBJ2-7,CASSLDGGSRYEQYF,TGCGCCAGCAGCTTGGACGGAGGGAGTAGATACGAGCAGTACTTC
-,TRBV29-1,TRBD1,TRBJ2-7,CSVHVPGQASSYEQYF,TGCAGCGTCCACGTACCGGGACAGGCGAGCTCCTACGAGCAGTACTTC
few,TRBV5-1,TRBD1,TRBJ1-2,CASSQTGNYGYTF,TGCGCCAGCAGCCAGACAGGGAACTATGGCTACACCTTC
once,TRBV27,-,TRBJ2-7,CASSLVASFSYEQYF,TGTGCCAGCAGTTTAGTGGCTAGCTTCTCCTACGAGCAGTACTTC
-,TRBV11-3,-,TRBJ1-5,CASSLESTGPENNQPQHF,TGTGCCAGCAGCTTGGAATCAACAGGGCCGGAAAACAATCAGCCCCAGCATTTT